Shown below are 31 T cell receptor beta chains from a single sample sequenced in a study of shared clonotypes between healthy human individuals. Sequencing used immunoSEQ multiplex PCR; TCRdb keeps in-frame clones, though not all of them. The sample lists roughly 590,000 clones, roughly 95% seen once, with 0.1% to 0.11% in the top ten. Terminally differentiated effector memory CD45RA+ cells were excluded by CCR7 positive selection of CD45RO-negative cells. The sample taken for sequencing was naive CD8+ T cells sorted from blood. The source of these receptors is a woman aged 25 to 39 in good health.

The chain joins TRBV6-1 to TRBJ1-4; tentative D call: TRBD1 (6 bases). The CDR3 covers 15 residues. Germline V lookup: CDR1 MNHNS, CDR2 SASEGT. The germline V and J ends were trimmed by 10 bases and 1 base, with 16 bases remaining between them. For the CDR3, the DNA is TGTGCCACCCCATTGCCAGGGGAAACTAATGAAAAACTGTTTTTT. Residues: CATPLPGETNEKLFF.

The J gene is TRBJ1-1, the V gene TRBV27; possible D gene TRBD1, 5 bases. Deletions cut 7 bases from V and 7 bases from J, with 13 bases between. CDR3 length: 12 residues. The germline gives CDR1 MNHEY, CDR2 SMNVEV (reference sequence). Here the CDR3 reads CASTRAASEAFF. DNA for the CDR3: TGTGCCAGCACCAGGGCGGCGAGTGAAGCTTTCTTT.

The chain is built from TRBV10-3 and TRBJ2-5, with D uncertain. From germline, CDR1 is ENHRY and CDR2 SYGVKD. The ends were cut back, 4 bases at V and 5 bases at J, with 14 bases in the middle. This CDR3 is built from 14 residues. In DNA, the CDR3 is TGTGCCATCAGTGCCCAGATGGATGAGGAGACCCAGTACTTC. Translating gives CAISAQMDEETQYF.

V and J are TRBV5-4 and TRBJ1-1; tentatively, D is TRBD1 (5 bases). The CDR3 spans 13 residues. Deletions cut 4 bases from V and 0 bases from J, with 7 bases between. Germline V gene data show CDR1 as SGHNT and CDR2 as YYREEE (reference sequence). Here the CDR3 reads CASSQGVNTEAFF. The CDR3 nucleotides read TGTGCCAGCAGCCAGGGCGTGAACACTGAAGCTTTCTTT.

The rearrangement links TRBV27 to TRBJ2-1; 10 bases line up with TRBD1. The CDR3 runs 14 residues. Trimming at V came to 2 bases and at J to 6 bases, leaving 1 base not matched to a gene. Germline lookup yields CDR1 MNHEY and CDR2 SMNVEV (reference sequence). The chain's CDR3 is CASSLRTGGNEQFF. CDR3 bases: TGTGCCAGCAGTTTAAGGACAGGGGGCAATGAGCAGTTCTTC.

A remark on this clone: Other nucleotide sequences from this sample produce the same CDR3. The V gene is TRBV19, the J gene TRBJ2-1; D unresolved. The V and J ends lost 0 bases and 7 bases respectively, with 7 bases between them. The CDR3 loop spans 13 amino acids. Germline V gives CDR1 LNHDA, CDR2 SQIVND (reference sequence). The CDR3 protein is CASSIDPANEQFF. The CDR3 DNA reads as TGTGCCAGTAGTATAGATCCAGCGAATGAGCAGTTCTTC.

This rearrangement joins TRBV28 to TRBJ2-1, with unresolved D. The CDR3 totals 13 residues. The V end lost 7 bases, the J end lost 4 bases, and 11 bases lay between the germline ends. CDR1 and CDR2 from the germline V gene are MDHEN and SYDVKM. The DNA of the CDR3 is TGTGCCAGCAACGCGGACGGTTACAATGAGCAGTTCTTC. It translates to CASNADGYNEQFF.

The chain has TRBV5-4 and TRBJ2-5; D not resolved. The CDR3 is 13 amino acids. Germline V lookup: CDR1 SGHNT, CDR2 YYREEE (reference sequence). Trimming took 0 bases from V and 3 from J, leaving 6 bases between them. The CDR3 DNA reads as TGTGCCAGCAGCTTGGCCGTCGAAGAGACCCAGTACTTC. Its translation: CASSLAVEETQYF.

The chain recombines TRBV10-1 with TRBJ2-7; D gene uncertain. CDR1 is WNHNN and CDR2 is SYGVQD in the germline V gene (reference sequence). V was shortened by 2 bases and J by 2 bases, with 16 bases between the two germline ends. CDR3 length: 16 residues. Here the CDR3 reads CASSEVSETAPYEQYF. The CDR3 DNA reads TGCGCCAGCAGTGAGGTATCGGAGACCGCACCCTACGAGCAGTACTTC.

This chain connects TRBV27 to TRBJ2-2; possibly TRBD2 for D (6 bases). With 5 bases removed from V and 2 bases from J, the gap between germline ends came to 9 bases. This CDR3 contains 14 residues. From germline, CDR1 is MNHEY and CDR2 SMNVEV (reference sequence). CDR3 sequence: CASSGGTNTGELFF. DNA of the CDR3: TGTGCCAGCAGTGGCGGGACTAACACCGGGGAGCTGTTTTTT.

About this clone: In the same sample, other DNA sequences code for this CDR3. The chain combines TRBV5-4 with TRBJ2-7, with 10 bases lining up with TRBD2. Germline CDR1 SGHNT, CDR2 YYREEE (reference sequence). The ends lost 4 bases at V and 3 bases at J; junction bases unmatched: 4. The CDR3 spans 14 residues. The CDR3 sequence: CASSPGLADYEQYF. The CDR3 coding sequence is TGTGCCAGCAGCCCAGGACTAGCGGACTACGAGCAGTACTTC.

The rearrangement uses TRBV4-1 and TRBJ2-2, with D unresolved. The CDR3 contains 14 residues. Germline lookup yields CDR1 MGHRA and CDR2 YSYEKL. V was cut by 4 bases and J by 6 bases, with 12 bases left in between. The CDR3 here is CASSRIPRSGELFF. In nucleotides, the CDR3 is TGCGCCAGCAGCCGAATACCCCGATCCGGGGAGCTGTTTTTT.

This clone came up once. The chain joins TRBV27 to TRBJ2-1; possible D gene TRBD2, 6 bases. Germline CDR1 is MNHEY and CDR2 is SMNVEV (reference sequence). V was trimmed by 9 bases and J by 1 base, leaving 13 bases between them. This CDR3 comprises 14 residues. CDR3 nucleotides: TGTGCCAGTGCAGCGGGCGTGTCCTACAATGAGCAGTTCTTC. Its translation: CASAAGVSYNEQFF.

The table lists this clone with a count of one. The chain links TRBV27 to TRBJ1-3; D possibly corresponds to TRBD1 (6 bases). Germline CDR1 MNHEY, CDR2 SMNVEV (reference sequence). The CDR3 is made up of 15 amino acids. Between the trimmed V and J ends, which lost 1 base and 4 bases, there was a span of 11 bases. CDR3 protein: CASSLYPGAGNTIYF. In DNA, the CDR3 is TGTGCCAGCAGTTTATATCCAGGGGCAGGAAACACCATATATTTT.

Here the CDR3 reads CASSLRRTNTGELFF. DNA of the CDR3: TGTGCCAGCAGTTTACGCAGGACGAACACCGGGGAGCTGTTTTTT. The chain employs TRBV27 and TRBJ2-2, with D uncertain. Trimming stripped 2 bases from V and 0 bases from J, with 7 bases between. The germline V gene encodes CDR1 MNHEY and CDR2 SMNVEV (reference sequence). CDR3 length equals 15 residues.

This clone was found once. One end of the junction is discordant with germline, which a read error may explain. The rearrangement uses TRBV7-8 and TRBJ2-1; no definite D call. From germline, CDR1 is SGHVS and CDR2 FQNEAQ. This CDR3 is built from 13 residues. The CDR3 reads CASSLNPARSVIF. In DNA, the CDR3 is TGTGCCAGCAGCTTAAATCCGGCAAGGAGTGTGATCTTC.

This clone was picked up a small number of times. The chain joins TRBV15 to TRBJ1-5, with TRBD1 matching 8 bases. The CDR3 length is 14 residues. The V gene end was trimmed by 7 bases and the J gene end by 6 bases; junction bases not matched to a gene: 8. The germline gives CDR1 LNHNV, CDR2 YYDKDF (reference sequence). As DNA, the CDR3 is TGTGCCACCATGGACAGGGATAGGGGTCAGCCCCAGCATTTT. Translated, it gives CATMDRDRGQPQHF.

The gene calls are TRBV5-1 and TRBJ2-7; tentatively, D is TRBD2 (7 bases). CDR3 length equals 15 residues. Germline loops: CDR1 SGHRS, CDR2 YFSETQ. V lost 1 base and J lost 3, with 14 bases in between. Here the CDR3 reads CASSLRRGGHYEQYF. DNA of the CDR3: TGCGCCAGCAGCTTGCGTAGGGGGGGCCACTACGAGCAGTACTTC.

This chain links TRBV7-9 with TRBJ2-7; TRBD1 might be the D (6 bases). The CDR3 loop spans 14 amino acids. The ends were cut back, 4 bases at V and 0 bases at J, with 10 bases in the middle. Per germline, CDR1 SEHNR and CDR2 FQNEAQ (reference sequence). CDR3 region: CASSYPDSSYEQYF. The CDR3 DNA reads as TGTGCCAGCAGCTATCCGGACAGCTCCTACGAGCAGTACTTC.

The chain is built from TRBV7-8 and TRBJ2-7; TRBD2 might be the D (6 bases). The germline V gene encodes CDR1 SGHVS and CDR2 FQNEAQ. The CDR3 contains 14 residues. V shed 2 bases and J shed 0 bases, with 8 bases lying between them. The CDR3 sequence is CASSLLRDSYEQYF. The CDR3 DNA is TGTGCCAGCAGCTTATTGCGGGACTCCTACGAGCAGTACTTC.

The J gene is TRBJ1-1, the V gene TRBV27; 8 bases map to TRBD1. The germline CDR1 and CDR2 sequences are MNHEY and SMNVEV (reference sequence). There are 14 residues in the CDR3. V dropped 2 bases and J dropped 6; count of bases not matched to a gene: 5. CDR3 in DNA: TGTGCCAGCAGTTTAAACAGGGGGGGTGCTGAAGCTTTCTTT. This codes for CASSLNRGGAEAFF.

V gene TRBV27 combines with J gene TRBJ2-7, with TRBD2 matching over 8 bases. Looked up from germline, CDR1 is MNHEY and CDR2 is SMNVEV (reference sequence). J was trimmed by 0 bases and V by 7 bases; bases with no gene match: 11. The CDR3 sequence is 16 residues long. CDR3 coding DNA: TGTGCCAGCAAATCTAAATCTCTAGCGGGCTCCTACGAGCAGTACTTC. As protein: CASKSKSLAGSYEQYF.

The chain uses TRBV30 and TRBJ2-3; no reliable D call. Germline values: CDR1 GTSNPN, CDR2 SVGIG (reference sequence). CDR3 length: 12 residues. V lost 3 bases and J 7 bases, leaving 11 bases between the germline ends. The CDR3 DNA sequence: TGTGCCTGGAGGCGCGACGAGAATACGCAGTATTTT. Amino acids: CAWRRDENTQYF.

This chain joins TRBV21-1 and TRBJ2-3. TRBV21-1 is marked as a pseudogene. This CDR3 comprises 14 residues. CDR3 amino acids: CASSLRRLTDTQYF. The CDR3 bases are TGTGCCAGCAGTTTAAGACGTCTCACAGATACGCAGTATTTT.

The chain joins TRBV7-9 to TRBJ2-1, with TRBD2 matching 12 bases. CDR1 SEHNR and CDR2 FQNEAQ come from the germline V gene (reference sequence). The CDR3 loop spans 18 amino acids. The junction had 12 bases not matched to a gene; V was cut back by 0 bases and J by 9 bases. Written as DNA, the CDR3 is TGTGCCAGCAGCTTAGCTGGTCTAGCGGGAGGGCCGAGGATTGAGCAGTTCTTC. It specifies CASSLAGLAGGPRIEQFF.

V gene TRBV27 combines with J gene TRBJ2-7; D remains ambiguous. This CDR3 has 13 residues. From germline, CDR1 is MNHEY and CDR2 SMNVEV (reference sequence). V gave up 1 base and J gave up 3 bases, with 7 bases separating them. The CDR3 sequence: CASSLFVGYEQYF. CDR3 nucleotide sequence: TGTGCCAGCAGTTTATTCGTCGGCTACGAGCAGTACTTC.

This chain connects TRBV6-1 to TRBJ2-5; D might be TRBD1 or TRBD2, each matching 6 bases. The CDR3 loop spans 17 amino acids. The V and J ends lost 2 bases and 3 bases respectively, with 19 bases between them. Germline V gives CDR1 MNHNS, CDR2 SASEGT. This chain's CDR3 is CASSERAGGLREETQYF. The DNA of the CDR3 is TGTGCCAGCAGTGAACGGGCTGGGGGGCTTCGGGAAGAGACCCAGTACTTC.

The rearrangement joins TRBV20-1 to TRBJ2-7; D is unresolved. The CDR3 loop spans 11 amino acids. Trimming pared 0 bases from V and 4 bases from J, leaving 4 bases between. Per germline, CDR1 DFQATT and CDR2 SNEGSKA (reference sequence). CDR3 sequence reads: CSAREKYEQYF. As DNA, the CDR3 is TGCAGTGCTAGAGAAAAGTACGAGCAGTACTTC.

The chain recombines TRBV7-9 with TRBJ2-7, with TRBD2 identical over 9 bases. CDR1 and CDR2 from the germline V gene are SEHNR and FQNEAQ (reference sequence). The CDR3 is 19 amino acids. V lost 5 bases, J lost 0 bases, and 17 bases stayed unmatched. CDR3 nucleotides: TGTGCCAGCAGCCTCGGCATAGGCGGGAGGGACTTGAGCTCCTACGAGCAGTACTTC. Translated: CASSLGIGGRDLSSYEQYF.

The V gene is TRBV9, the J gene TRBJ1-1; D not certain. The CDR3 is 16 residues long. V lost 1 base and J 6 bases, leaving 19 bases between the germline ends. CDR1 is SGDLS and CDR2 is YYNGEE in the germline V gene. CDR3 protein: CASSVFVSAPPSEAFF. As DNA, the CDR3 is TGTGCCAGCAGCGTATTTGTTTCCGCCCCACCCTCTGAAGCTTTCTTT.

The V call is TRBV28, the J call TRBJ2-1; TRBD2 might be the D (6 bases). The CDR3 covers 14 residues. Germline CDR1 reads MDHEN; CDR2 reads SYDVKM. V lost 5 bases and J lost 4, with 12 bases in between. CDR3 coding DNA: TGTGCCAGCAGTCCCGGGACTCCGTACAATGAGCAGTTCTTC. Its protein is CASSPGTPYNEQFF. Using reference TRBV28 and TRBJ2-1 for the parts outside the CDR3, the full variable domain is DVKVTQSSRYLVKRTGEKVFLECVQDMDHENMFWYRQDPGLGLRLIYFSYDVKMKEKGDIPEGYSVSREKKERFSLILESASTNQTSMYLCASSPGTPYNEQFFGPGTRLTVL.